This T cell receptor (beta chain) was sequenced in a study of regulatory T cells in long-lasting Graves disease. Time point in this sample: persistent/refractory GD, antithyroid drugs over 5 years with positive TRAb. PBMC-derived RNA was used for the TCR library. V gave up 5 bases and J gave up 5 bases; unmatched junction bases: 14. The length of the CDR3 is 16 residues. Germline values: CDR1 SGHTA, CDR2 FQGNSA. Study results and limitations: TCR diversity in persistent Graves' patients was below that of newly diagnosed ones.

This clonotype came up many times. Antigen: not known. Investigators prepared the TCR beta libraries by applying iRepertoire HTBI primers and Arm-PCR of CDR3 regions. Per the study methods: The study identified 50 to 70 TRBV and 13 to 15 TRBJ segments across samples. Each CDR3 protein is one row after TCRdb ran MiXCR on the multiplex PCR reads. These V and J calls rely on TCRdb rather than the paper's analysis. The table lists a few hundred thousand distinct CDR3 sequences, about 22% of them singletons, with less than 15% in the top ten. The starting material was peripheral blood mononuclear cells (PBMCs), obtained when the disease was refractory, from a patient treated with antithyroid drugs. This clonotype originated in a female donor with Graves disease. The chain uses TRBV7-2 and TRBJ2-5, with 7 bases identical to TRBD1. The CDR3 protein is CASSQAGTERGETQYF. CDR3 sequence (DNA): TGTGCCAGCAGCCAGGCCGGGACAGAGAGGGGGGAGACCCAGTACTTC.